This TCR beta chain was recovered during a study of identical twins. Template switching supplied a universal primer site; unique molecular identifiers were carried on the cDNA. TCRdb reprocessed the 5' RACE reads with MiXCR, giving one entry per CDR3 protein. The data hold about 240,000 distinct CDR3 sequences, with roughly an eighth observed a single time. This CDR3 region has 12 residues. Trimming left V 3 bases short and J 1 base short, with 6 bases between. Looked up from germline, CDR1 is SQVTM and CDR2 is ANQGSEA. This clonotype was seen ten or more times. These data were likewise used in another study, on yellow fever vaccine responses in identical twins.

The chain combines TRBV29-1 with TRBJ1-1; no definite D call. This receptor was taken from a young woman in good health. The sequenced sample was memory (CD45RO+) T cells sorted from blood. DNA for the CDR3: TGCAGCGTTGACAGAGCGAACACTGAAGCTTTCTTT. This encodes CSVDRANTEAFF.